These 23 T cell receptor beta chains originate from one sample sequenced in a study of Graves' ophthalmopathy and Graves' hyperthyroidism. Amplifying from RNA transcripts, the study obtained TCR beta CDR3 regions. HTBI-primed RT-PCR formed the first round, and a multiplex PCR formed the second. TCRdb re-analysed the multiplex PCR reads in MiXCR, keeping a single row per CDR3 protein. The sample has some 200,000 distinct CDR3 sequences; 29% are singletons. Sequencing was performed on peripheral blood. The receptors here all came from a man aged 50-59 years with Graves' ophthalmopathy.

This clonotype has just one count. Given the absence of the conserved phenylalanine or tryptophan at the CDR3 end, a read error is likely. The rearrangement links TRBV28 to TRBJ2-5; 8 positions agree with TRBD1. This CDR3 is built from 14 residues. CDR1 is MDHEN and CDR2 is SYDVKM in the germline V gene. CDR3 coding DNA: TGCGCCAGCAGCCTTACCAGGGGGCTTGAGACCCAGTACCTC. Its protein product is CASSLTRGLETQYL.

This clonotype was seen many times. V gene TRBV4-1 combines with J gene TRBJ2-7; 12 bases line up with TRBD1. V shed 4 bases and J 7 bases; nucleotides not matched to a gene: 11. Germline CDR1 is MGHRA and CDR2 is YSYEKL. This CDR3 comprises 16 residues. The CDR3, as DNA: TGCGCCAGCAGCCTCCTCTTGGGACAGGGGGCGATGGAGCAGTACTTC. Protein product: CASSLLLGQGAMEQYF.

This clonotype was counted at least ten times. This chain uses TRBV12-3 or TRBV12-4 with TRBJ1-1; D unresolved. V was trimmed by 6 bases and J by 7 bases, leaving 15 bases between them. This CDR3 region has 13 residues. The CDR3 protein is CASSLGQLLEAFF. For the CDR3, the DNA is TGTGCCAGCAGCCTTGGGCAGCTCCTTGAAGCTTTCTTT.

This clonotype was recorded many times. This chain joins TRBV5-1 and TRBJ2-5; D unresolved. The CDR3 is 15 residues long. Germline-derived CDR1 and CDR2 are SGHRS and YFSETQ. V lost 5 bases and J 2 bases, leaving 16 bases between the germline ends. CDR3 in DNA: TGCGCCAGCAGGCCGCTTGTTGGAAAACAAGAGACCCAGTACTTC. As protein: CASRPLVGKQETQYF.

The chain combines TRBV6-2 or TRBV6-3 with TRBJ1-6; maybe TRBD1 (5 bases). The length of the CDR3 is 13 residues. V lost 7 bases and J lost 10, with 14 bases in between. CDR1 MNHEY and CDR2 SVGEGT come from the germline V gene. As DNA, the CDR3 is TGTGCCAGCAACCAACAGGTGGAATCACCCCTCCACTTT. Residues: CASNQQVESPLHF.

This clonotype was seen many times. The chain links TRBV29-1 to TRBJ2-7; D is possibly TRBD1 (7 bases). Germline CDR1 is SQVTM and CDR2 is ANQGSEA. Trimming took 7 bases from V and 2 from J, leaving 18 bases between them. The CDR3 spans 14 residues. CDR3 DNA sequence: TGCAGCGGTGGGCGGAGGGGACAGACCTACGAGCAGTACTTC. Its protein is CSGGRRGQTYEQYF.

This clonotype was counted ten times or more. The rearrangement joins TRBV12-3 or TRBV12-4 to TRBJ1-6; D possibly corresponds to TRBD1 (5 bases). The ends were cut back, 5 bases at V and 5 bases at J, with 16 bases in the middle. The length of the CDR3 is 16 residues. CDR3 amino acids: CASSHTRGINNSPLHF. The CDR3 DNA reads TGTGCCAGCAGTCACACAAGGGGTATTAATAATTCACCCCTCCACTTT.

This clonotype has a count of ten or more. The rearrangement joins TRBV6-2 or TRBV6-3 to TRBJ1-2, with D perhaps TRBD1 (6 bases). The V gene lost 6 bases and the J gene lost 7 bases, with 24 bases spanning the gap. CDR1 is MNHEY and CDR2 is SVGEGT in the germline V gene. The CDR3 has 16 amino acids. CDR3 residues: CASSLEGPLQGGGYTF. The CDR3 nucleotides are TGTGCCAGCAGCCTAGAAGGTCCCTTACAGGGAGGTGGCTACACCTTC.

This clonotype was counted ten times or more. The chain links TRBV19 to TRBJ1-1; no definite D call. The germline CDR1 and CDR2 sequences are LNHDA and SQIVND (reference sequence). Between the trimmed V and J ends, which lost 5 bases and 0 bases, there was a span of 13 bases. The CDR3 has 15 amino acids. The DNA for the CDR3 is TGTGCCAGTAGTCCCCGTGGACCTATGAACACTGAAGCTTTCTTT. Its translation: CASSPRGPMNTEAFF.

The chain combines TRBV6-2 or TRBV6-3 with TRBJ1-1; possibly TRBD1 for D (6 bases). Germline V gene lookup returns CDR1 MNHEY and CDR2 SVGEGT. The CDR3 covers 12 residues. Trimming shortened V by 7 bases and J by 3 bases, and 9 bases separated the two germline ends. CDR3 nucleotides: TGTGCCAGCAAGAAGGGGGACACTGAAGCTTTCTTT. The encoded protein is CASKKGDTEAFF.

At least ten counts were recorded for this clonotype. The chain employs TRBV28 and TRBJ2-7; D not resolved. Trimming took off 4 bases at V and 4 bases at J, with 17 bases between the two ends. CDR1 MDHEN and CDR2 SYDVKM come from the germline V gene. The CDR3 runs 15 residues. CDR3 region: CASSYGSMKRYEQYF. In nucleotides, the CDR3 is TGTGCCAGCAGTTATGGCAGCATGAAACGGTACGAGCAGTACTTC.

The gene calls are TRBV6-4 and TRBJ1-6; D gene uncertain. Germline V gives CDR1 MRHNA, CDR2 SNTAGT. CDR3 length: 13 amino acids. V gave up 4 bases and J gave up 8 bases, with 9 bases separating them. The CDR3 here is CASSVVGDSPLHF. The DNA for the CDR3 is TGTGCCAGCAGTGTAGTCGGAGATTCACCCCTCCACTTT.

This chain links TRBV12-3 or TRBV12-4 with TRBJ1-5; 8 nucleotides match TRBD1. The CDR3 covers 15 residues. Losses at the gene ends were 6 bases for V and 4 bases for J; bases not matched to a gene: 8. The CDR3 coding sequence is TGTGCCAGCAGACCAGACAGGGGCGGAAATCAGCCCCAGCATTTT. Its translation: CASRPDRGGNQPQHF.

At least ten counts were recorded for this clonotype. The chain joins TRBV6-5 to TRBJ2-5, with TRBD1 as a possible D gene (8 bases). Germline CDR1 MNHEY, CDR2 SVGAGI. This CDR3 spans 15 amino acids. Trimming removed 6 bases from V and 2 bases from J, with 16 bases in between. The CDR3 region has the DNA TGTGCCAGCAGACCAACAGGGGGAGGGCAAGAGACCCAGTACTTC. Its protein is CASRPTGGGQETQYF.

This clonotype was found many times. The chain has TRBV20-1 and TRBJ2-2; D gene ambiguous. Trimming stripped 3 bases from V and 6 bases from J, with 11 bases between. The CDR3 spans 13 residues. Germline loops: CDR1 DFQATT, CDR2 SNEGSKA (reference sequence). The DNA of the CDR3 is TGCAGTGCTAGTAGCATGGTTCCCGGGGAGCTGTTTTTT. Protein sequence: CSASSMVPGELFF.

This clonotype was counted between two and nine times. The junction and the germline gene differ at one end; a read error may be behind it. V gene TRBV11-2 combines with J gene TRBJ2-5; 9 nucleotides match TRBD2. CDR1 and CDR2 from the germline V gene are SGHAT and FQNNGV. The length of the CDR3 is 18 residues. The CDR3 reads CASSLGAGGRKDQVTQYF. CDR3 nucleotides: TGTGCCAGCAGCTTGGGCGCGGGAGGGAGAAAGGACCAAGTGACCCAGTACTTC.

The chain links TRBV6-5 to TRBJ1-1; D may be TRBD1 (6 bases). CDR1 is MNHEY and CDR2 is SVGAGI in the germline V gene. Between the trimmed V and J ends, which lost 0 bases and 0 bases, there was a span of 8 bases. The CDR3 consists of 15 residues. The CDR3 DNA follows: TGTGCCAGCAGTTACTCGACAGGCCTGAACACTGAAGCTTTCTTT. Translated, it gives CASSYSTGLNTEAFF.

There are many counts of this clonotype. This sequence joins TRBV28 and TRBJ2-7, with TRBD2 as a possible D gene (6 bases). The germline gives CDR1 MDHEN, CDR2 SYDVKM. The CDR3 length is 13 residues. Between the trimmed V and J ends, which lost 3 bases and 7 bases, there was a span of 13 bases. CDR3 in amino acids: CASSFGPGREQYF. In DNA form, the CDR3 reads TGTGCCAGCAGTTTTGGGCCAGGGAGGGAGCAGTACTTC. Full variable domain (rest looked up from reference TRBV28 and TRBJ2-7): DVKVTQSSRYLVKRTGEKVFLECVQDMDHENMFWYRQDPGLGLRLIYFSYDVKMKEKGDIPEGYSVSREKKERFSLILESASTNQTSMYLCASSFGPGREQYFGPGTRLTVT.

This clonotype was found many times. CDR3 in DNA: TGTGCCAGCAGCTCTAACGTACGTCGGGGCTACACCTTC. It specifies CASSSNVRRGYTF. The gene calls are TRBV7-8 and TRBJ1-2; D is unresolved. From germline, CDR1 is SGHVS and CDR2 FQNEAQ. Trimming took off 4 bases at V and 8 bases at J, with 14 bases between the two ends. The CDR3 sequence is 13 residues long.

CDR3 loop: CASTILQGDLSNQPQHF. CDR3 coding DNA: TGTGCCAGCACCATATTACAGGGGGACCTTAGCAATCAGCCCCAGCATTTT. This chain uses TRBV28 with TRBJ1-5, with 8 nucleotides matching TRBD1. This CDR3 contains 17 residues. V dropped 7 bases and J dropped 0; count of bases not matched to a gene: 11. Germline V CDR1 and CDR2: MDHEN, SYDVKM. The full variable domain, completed using reference TRBV28 and TRBJ1-5, is DVKVTQSSRYLVKRTGEKVFLECVQDMDHENMFWYRQDPGLGLRLIYFSYDVKMKEKGDIPEGYSVSREKKERFSLILESASTNQTSMYLCASTILQGDLSNQPQHFGDGTRLSIL.

This chain uses TRBV27 with TRBJ2-7, with TRBD2 identical over 7 bases. V gave up 3 bases and J gave up 2 bases; unmatched junction bases: 4. CDR1 MNHEY and CDR2 SMNVEV come from the germline V gene (reference sequence). The CDR3 is 14 amino acids. In nucleotides, the CDR3 is TGTGCCAGCAGTTTTTTCGGGGGGACCTACGAGCAGTACTTC. It yields the protein CASSFFGGTYEQYF.

This CDR3 reads CASRSTRTGDHEQYF. The CDR3 DNA is TGTGCCAGCAGGTCCACAAGGACAGGGGACCACGAGCAGTACTTC. The chain joins TRBV6-1 to TRBJ2-7; 9 bases are a match to TRBD1. The V segment lost 6 bases and the J segment 5 bases; nucleotides outside the gene matches: 11. Germline-derived CDR1 and CDR2 are MNHNS and SASEGT. This CDR3 region has 15 residues.

This clonotype came up many times. The chain carries TRBV19 and TRBJ1-2; 7 bases map to TRBD1. The CDR3 extends over 13 amino acids. Trimming at V came to 5 bases and at J to 8 bases, leaving 8 bases not matched to a gene. Germline-derived CDR1 and CDR2 are LNHDA and SQIVND (reference sequence). CDR3 in DNA: TGTGCCAGTAGTCCCCGACAGGGTGTAGGCTACACCTTC. Translation gives CASSPRQGVGYTF.